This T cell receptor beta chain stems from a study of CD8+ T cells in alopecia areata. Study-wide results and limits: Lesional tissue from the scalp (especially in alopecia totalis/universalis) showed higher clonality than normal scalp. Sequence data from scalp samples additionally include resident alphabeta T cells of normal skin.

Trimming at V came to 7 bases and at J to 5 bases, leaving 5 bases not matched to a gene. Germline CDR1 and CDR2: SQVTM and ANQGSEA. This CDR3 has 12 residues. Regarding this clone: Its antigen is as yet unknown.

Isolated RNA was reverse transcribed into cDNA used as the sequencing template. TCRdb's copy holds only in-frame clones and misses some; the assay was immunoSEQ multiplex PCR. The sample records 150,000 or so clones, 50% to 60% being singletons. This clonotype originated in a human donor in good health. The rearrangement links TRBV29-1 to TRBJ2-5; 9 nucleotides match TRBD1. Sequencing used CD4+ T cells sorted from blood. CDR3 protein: CSGGTGWETQYF. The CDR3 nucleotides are TGCAGCGGAGGGACAGGGTGGGAGACCCAGTACTTC.